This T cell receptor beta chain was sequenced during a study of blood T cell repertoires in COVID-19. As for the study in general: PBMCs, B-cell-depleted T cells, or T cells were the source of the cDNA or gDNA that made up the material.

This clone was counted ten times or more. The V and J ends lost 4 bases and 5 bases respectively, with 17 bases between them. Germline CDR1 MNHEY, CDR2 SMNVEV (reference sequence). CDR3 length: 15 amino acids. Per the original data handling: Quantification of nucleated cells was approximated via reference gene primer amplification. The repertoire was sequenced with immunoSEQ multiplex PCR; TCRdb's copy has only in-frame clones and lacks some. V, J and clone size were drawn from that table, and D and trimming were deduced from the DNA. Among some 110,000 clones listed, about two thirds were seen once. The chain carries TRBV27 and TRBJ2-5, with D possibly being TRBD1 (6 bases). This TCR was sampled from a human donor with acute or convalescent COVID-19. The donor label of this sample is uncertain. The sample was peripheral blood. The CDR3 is CASSSPRGERETQYF. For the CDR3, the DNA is TGTGCCAGCAGTTCCCCCAGGGGCGAGCGGGAGACCCAGTACTTC.